These 2 T cell receptor beta chains came from one sample sequenced in a study of T cells after yellow fever vaccination. TCRdb reanalysed the 5' RACE reads using MiXCR and keeps one entry per CDR3 protein. The repertoire consists of 450,000 to 650,000 distinct CDR3 sequences, with less than 15% occurring once and the leading ten covering around 15%. The specimen comprised PBMCs, sampled on the day of the yellow fever booster vaccination. Receptors were obtained from a man younger than 45 who received the YFV17D yellow fever vaccine.

V is TRBV6-1 and J is TRBJ2-5; 8 bases map to TRBD2. Germline V lookup: CDR1 MNHNS, CDR2 SASEGT. The CDR3 loop spans 17 amino acids. The trim removed 8 bases at V and 6 bases at J, leaving 20 bases unmatched. The DNA of the CDR3 is TGTGCCAGCTCGGAGCGGGAGAAAGACCCAGTTATAAAGACCCAGTACTTC. It yields the protein CASSEREKDPVIKTQYF.

V and J are TRBV6-1 and TRBJ1-6, with a weak D call TRBD1 (5 bases). Trimming left V 3 bases short and J 7 bases short, with 10 bases between. Germline assignment: CDR1 MNHNS and CDR2 SASEGT. This CDR3 contains 14 residues. Here the CDR3 reads CASSDQGGNSPLHF. The CDR3 nucleotides read TGTGCCAGCAGTGATCAGGGTGGGAATTCACCCCTCCACTTT.